These 24 T cell receptor beta chains share one sample of origin, sequenced in a study of OX40 agonist ivuxolimab in advanced cancers. Sequenced by immunoSEQ multiplex PCR; TCRdb stores in-frame clones only, minus some. This table holds 30,000 to 45,000 clones, 70% to 90% found once. This specimen was CD4+ or CD8+ T cells sorted from blood, taken in a trial of the OX40 agonist ivuxolimab. The receptors were gathered from an adult with an advanced solid tumor such as melanoma, head and neck, liver or kidney cancer.

The V call is TRBV2, the J call TRBJ1-5; no reliable D call. CDR3 length: 14 residues. Germline V gene lookup returns CDR1 SNHLY and CDR2 FYNNEI. Trimming took off 1 base at V and 2 bases at J, with 6 bases between the two ends. The CDR3 bases are TGTGCCAGCAGTGAAGTATTCGGCAATCAGCCCCAGCATTTT. Amino acid sequence: CASSEVFGNQPQHF. The entire variable domain, with the rest obtained from reference TRBV2 and TRBJ1-5, is as follows: EPEVTQTPSHQVTQMGQEVILRCVPISNHLYFYWYRQILGQKVEFLVSFYNNEISEKSEIFDDQFSVERPDGSNFTLKIRSTKLEDSAMYFCASSEVFGNQPQHFGDGTRLSIL.

The chain links TRBV11-2 to TRBJ2-7; TRBD1 aligns across 7 bases. The germline gives CDR1 SGHAT, CDR2 FQNNGV. This CDR3 is built from 13 residues. J lost 3 bases, V lost 7 bases, and 6 bases had no gene match. In DNA form, the CDR3 reads TGTGCCAGCAACCAAGGGGGCGGCTACGAGCAGTACTTC. Translating it yields CASNQGGGYEQYF.

This clone has more than one count but fewer than ten. The gene calls are TRBV30 and TRBJ2-1; a weak D match, TRBD1 (5 bases). Trimming stripped 3 bases from V and 9 bases from J, with 12 bases between. Looked up from germline, CDR1 is GTSNPN and CDR2 is SVGIG (reference sequence). This CDR3 spans 12 amino acids. CDR3 protein: CAWSLDQGEQFF. For the CDR3, the DNA is TGTGCCTGGAGCCTGGACCAGGGTGAGCAGTTCTTC.

CDR3 sequence: CASSPRTSGPSKETQYF. CDR3 DNA: TGTGCCAGCAGTCCCCGGACTAGCGGGCCAAGTAAAGAGACCCAGTACTTC. V is TRBV27 and J is TRBJ2-5, with 11 bases identical to TRBD2. Germline CDR1 is MNHEY and CDR2 is SMNVEV (reference sequence). The CDR3 sequence is 17 residues long. V shed 5 bases, J shed 3 bases, and the junction held 11 bases outside the gene matches.

V usage is TRBV28 and J usage is TRBJ2-7; D might be TRBD1 (5 bases). The CDR3 is made up of 13 amino acids. Germline V gives CDR1 MDHEN, CDR2 SYDVKM. V lost 10 bases to trimming and J lost 4 bases, with 17 bases between them. The CDR3 loop reads CAIHTVGQYEQYF. The CDR3 bases are TGTGCCATCCACACAGTGGGGCAGTACGAGCAGTACTTC.

V gene TRBV7-6 combines with J gene TRBJ2-7, with 8 bases fitting TRBD2. The ends lost 4 bases at V and 3 bases at J; junction bases unmatched: 2. There are 13 residues in the CDR3. Germline V CDR1 and CDR2: SGHVS, FNYEAQ. The CDR3 bases are TGTGCCAGCAGCTACGGGACTAGCTACGAGCAGTACTTC. This encodes CASSYGTSYEQYF.

This clone was seen once. This chain uses TRBV15 with TRBJ1-1; tentative D call: TRBD1 (5 bases). CDR1 is LNHNV and CDR2 is YYDKDF in the germline V gene (reference sequence). The CDR3 sequence is 15 residues long. V was clipped by 2 bases and J by 2 bases, with 12 bases between them. DNA of the CDR3: TGTGCCACCAGCAGATCCGATAGGGGTAACACTGAAGCTTTCTTT. Its translation: CATSRSDRGNTEAFF.

This chain uses TRBV5-6 with TRBJ1-2, with 7 bases lining up with TRBD1. The V gene's germline CDR1 is SGHDT and CDR2 YYEEEE. The CDR3 is 14 residues long. Unmatched junction bases numbered 5, after V lost 2 bases and J lost 4 bases. For the CDR3, the DNA is TGTGCCAGCAGCTTCGGACAGGTTCCCTATGGCTACACCTTC. The encoded protein is CASSFGQVPYGYTF.

The chain has TRBV19 and TRBJ2-7, with 7 bases fitting TRBD2. Germline CDR1 and CDR2: LNHDA and SQIVND (reference sequence). The CDR3 totals 15 residues. Trimming cost V 2 bases and J 3 bases; bases outside gene matches: 7. The CDR3 DNA sequence: TGTGCCAGTAGTATACTGGGCGGGAGCGTCTACGAGCAGTACTTC. This translates into CASSILGGSVYEQYF.

The rearrangement links TRBV4-2 to TRBJ2-1, with D possibly matching TRBD2 (6 bases). The CDR3 runs 18 residues. Germline V gene sequence: CDR1 LGHNA, CDR2 YNFKEQ. Trimming took off 3 bases at V and 0 bases at J, with 18 bases between the two ends. The CDR3 protein is CASSQRVRDSSSYNEQFF. DNA for the CDR3: TGTGCCAGCAGCCAGCGCGTTCGGGACTCGAGCTCCTACAATGAGCAGTTCTTC.

This clone was recorded only once. This chain links TRBV7-6 with TRBJ1-1; 9 bases are shared with TRBD1. Germline loops: CDR1 SGHVS, CDR2 FNYEAQ. The V segment lost 5 bases and the J segment 2 bases; nucleotides outside the gene matches: 6. The CDR3 loop spans 15 amino acids. The CDR3 sequence is CASSPGQGGNTEAFF. In DNA form, the CDR3 reads TGTGCCAGCAGCCCGGGACAGGGAGGCAACACTGAAGCTTTCTTT.

V is TRBV7-9 and J is TRBJ1-2; D remains unclear. Germline assignment: CDR1 SEHNR and CDR2 FQNEAQ (reference sequence). This CDR3 has 15 residues. The V gene lost 1 base and the J gene lost 2 bases, with 11 bases spanning the gap. The CDR3 sequence: CASSLEHNPNYGYTF. For the CDR3, the DNA is TGTGCCAGCAGCTTAGAGCATAACCCCAACTATGGCTACACCTTC.

The chain recombines TRBV27 with TRBJ2-2; TRBD1 matches at 9 bases. V lost 2 bases to trimming and J lost 1 base; unmatched junction nucleotides: 5. This CDR3 has 17 amino acids. Per the germline V gene, CDR1 is MNHEY and CDR2 is SMNVEV (reference sequence). This chain's CDR3 is CASSLLPGQGNTGELFF. CDR3 in DNA: TGTGCCAGCAGTTTACTTCCGGGACAGGGGAACACCGGGGAGCTGTTTTTT.

The chain carries TRBV4-3 and TRBJ2-5; TRBD2 might be the D (7 bases). The germline V and J ends were trimmed by 4 bases and 3 bases, with 12 bases remaining between them. The germline V gene has CDR1 LGHNA and CDR2 YSLEER. The CDR3 is 14 amino acids. The CDR3 bases are TGCGCCAGCAGCCTCCAGGGGAGGGAAGAGACCCAGTACTTC. It codes for CASSLQGREETQYF.

The chain combines TRBV5-1 with TRBJ2-5, with 9 bases aligning to TRBD2. V was pared by 3 bases and J by 1 base, with 7 bases of the junction left unmatched. Germline CDR1 and CDR2: SGHRS and YFSETQ. This CDR3 has 16 amino acids. The CDR3 DNA follows: TGCGCCAGCAGCTCAGTGACTAGCGGCAGCCAAGAGACCCAGTACTTC. It yields the protein CASSSVTSGSQETQYF.

V gene TRBV28 combines with J gene TRBJ1-1, with 9 nucleotides matching TRBD1. J lost 0 bases, V lost 4 bases, and 6 bases had no gene match. CDR1 is MDHEN, CDR2 SYDVKM, per germline. This CDR3 is 16 amino acids long. The CDR3 loop reads CASSWEQGAVNTEAFF. CDR3 in DNA: TGTGCCAGCAGTTGGGAACAGGGGGCCGTGAACACTGAAGCTTTCTTT.

By sample share, this clone is medium-sized. This chain connects TRBV19 to TRBJ1-5; no clear D. The CDR3 spans 14 residues. Trimming took 7 bases from V and 0 from J, leaving 10 bases between them. Germline CDR1 and CDR2: LNHDA and SQIVND (reference sequence). CDR3: CASIGGFSNQPQHF. The DNA for the CDR3 is TGTGCCAGTATAGGCGGTTTTAGCAATCAGCCCCAGCATTTT.

The rearrangement links TRBV27 to TRBJ2-1; no reliable D call. Germline values: CDR1 MNHEY, CDR2 SMNVEV (reference sequence). Trimming took off 7 bases at V and 9 bases at J, with 10 bases between the two ends. The CDR3 runs 11 residues. For the CDR3, the DNA is TGTGCCAGCACCGAAAGTGGTGAGCAGTTCTTC. Its protein product is CASTESGEQFF.

The chain has TRBV9 and TRBJ1-2; D not certain. The germline V gene has CDR1 SGDLS and CDR2 YYNGEE. This CDR3 comprises 12 residues. V was cut by 2 bases and J by 5 bases, with 7 bases left in between. CDR3 nucleotides: TGTGCCAGCAGCGTCTCCGGGTATGGCTACACCTTC. Amino acids: CASSVSGYGYTF.

This clone was seen a single time. The chain recombines TRBV27 with TRBJ2-3; D call uncertain. This CDR3 region has 12 residues. The V and J ends lost 5 bases and 1 base respectively, with 4 bases between them. The germline V gene encodes CDR1 MNHEY and CDR2 SMNVEV (reference sequence). DNA of the CDR3: TGTGCCAGCAGTCCCGGCACAGATACGCAGTATTTT. Protein product: CASSPGTDTQYF.

This chain connects TRBV7-8 to TRBJ1-5; the match to TRBD1 covers 7 bases. CDR3 length: 18 residues. J was trimmed by 1 base and V by 5 bases; bases with no gene match: 14. CDR1 and CDR2 (germline): SGHVS, FQNEAQ. CDR3 nucleotide sequence: TGTGCCAGCAGCAATAGACGATTGGGACAGAAAAGCAATCAGCCCCAGCATTTT. Its protein product is CASSNRRLGQKSNQPQHF. The full variable domain, with the rest looked up from reference TRBV7-8 and TRBJ1-5, is GAGVSQSPRYKVAKRGQDVALRCDPISGHVSLFWYQQALGQGPEFLTYFQNEAQLDKSGLPSDRFFAERPEGSVSTLKIQRTQQEDSAVYLCASSNRRLGQKSNQPQHFGDGTRLSIL.

The chain joins TRBV27 to TRBJ1-3; 9 bases fit TRBD1. Germline-derived CDR1 and CDR2 are MNHEY and SMNVEV (reference sequence). CDR3 length equals 15 residues. J gave up 8 bases and V 5 bases, and 10 bases lay outside the gene matches. As DNA, the CDR3 is TGTGCCAGCAGTCCCTTTGGGACAGGGTGGGACACCATATATTTT. It encodes CASSPFGTGWDTIYF.

In this sample, this clone turned up once. V gene TRBV25-1 combines with J gene TRBJ2-5; the match to TRBD2 covers 9 bases. The germline V gene encodes CDR1 MGHDK and CDR2 SYGVNS. The CDR3 consists of 15 residues. Trimming removed 6 bases from V and 5 bases from J; junction bases left unmatched: 10. The CDR3, as DNA: TGTGCCAGCAGCTCCCCTAAGCGGGAGGTTGAGACCCAGTACTTC. This gives the protein CASSSPKREVETQYF.

This clone was picked up one time. This chain connects TRBV7-6 to TRBJ2-5, with 10 bases identical to TRBD2. The CDR3 consists of 17 residues. V gave up 6 bases and J gave up 4 bases; unmatched junction bases: 14. Germline V lookup: CDR1 SGHVS, CDR2 FNYEAQ. CDR3 sequence (DNA): TGTGCCAGCAGTCCTAACCGGGTAGCGGGAGGAGTAGAGACCCAGTACTTC. Translated, it gives CASSPNRVAGGVETQYF. Together with reference TRBV7-6 and TRBJ2-5, the CDR3 gives the full variable domain: GAGVSQSPRYKVTKRGQDVALRCDPISGHVSLYWYRQALGQGPEFLTYFNYEAQQDKSGLPNDRFSAERPEGSISTLTIQRTEQRDSAMYRCASSPNRVAGGVETQYFGPGTRLLVL.